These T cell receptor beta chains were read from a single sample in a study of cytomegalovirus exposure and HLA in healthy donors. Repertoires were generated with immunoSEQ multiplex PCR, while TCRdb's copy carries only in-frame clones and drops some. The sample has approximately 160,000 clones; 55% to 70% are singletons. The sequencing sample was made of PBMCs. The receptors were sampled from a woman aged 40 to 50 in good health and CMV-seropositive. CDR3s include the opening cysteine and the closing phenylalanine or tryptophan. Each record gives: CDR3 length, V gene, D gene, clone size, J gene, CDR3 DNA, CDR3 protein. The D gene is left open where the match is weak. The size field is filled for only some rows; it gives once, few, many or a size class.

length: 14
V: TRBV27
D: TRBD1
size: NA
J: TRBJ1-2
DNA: TGTGCCAGCAGCGCCCGACAGGGGGTTGGCGGCTACACCTTC
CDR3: CASSARQGVGGYTF

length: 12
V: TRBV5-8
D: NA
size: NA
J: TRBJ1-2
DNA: TGTGCCAGCAGCTTGGGAATCTGGGGCTACCCCTTC
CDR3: CASSLGIWGYPF

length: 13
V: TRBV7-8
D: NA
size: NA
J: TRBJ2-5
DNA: TGTGCCAGCAGCTCCGGACTGCAAGAGACCCAGTACTTC
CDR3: CASSSGLQETQYF

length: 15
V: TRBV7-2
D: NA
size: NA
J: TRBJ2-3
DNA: TGTGCCAGCAGCTCCATCTTTCTAGGCGCAGATACGCAGTATTTT
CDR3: CASSSIFLGADTQYF

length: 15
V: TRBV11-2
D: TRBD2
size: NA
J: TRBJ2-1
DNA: TGTGCCAGCACCCTAACTAGCGGGGGGAACAATGAGCAGTTCTTC
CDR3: CASTLTSGGNNEQFF

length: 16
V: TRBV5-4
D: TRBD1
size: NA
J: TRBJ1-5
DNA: TGTGCCAGCAGCTTGGGGGGCCCGGACAGGGATCAGCCCCAGCATTTT
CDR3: CASSLGGPDRDQPQHF

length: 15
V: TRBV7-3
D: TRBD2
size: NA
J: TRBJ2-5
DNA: TGTGCCAGCAGTGTGGGGGGGAGAGCTTGGGAGACCCAGTACTTC
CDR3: CASSVGGRAWETQYF

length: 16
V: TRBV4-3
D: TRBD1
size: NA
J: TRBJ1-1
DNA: TGCGCCAGCAGCCAAGAAGGCGGGACAGCTAACACTGAAGCTTTCTTT
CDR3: CASSQEGGTANTEAFF

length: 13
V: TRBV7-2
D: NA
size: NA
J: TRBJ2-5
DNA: TGTGCCAGCAGCTCTCGCAGTCAAGAGACCCAGTACTTC
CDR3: CASSSRSQETQYF

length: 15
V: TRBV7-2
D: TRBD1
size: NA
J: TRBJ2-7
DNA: TGTGCCAGCAGCTTAGTAGGGGGCAGCTCCTACGAGCAGTACTTC
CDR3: CASSLVGGSSYEQYF

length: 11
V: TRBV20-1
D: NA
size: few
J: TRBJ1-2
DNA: TGCAGTGCTAGAGGCCTGAGGGGCTACACCTTC
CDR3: CSARGLRGYTF

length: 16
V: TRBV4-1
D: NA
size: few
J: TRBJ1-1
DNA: TGCGCCAGCAGCCACCAACTAGGGAATGTGGACACTGAAGCTTTCTTT
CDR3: CASSHQLGNVDTEAFF

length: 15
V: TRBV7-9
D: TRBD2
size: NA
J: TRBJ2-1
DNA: TGTGCCAGCAGCCCTACGGCTAGCGGGACCGGTGAGCAGTTCTTC
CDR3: CASSPTASGTGEQFF

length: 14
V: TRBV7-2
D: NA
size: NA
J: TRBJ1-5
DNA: TGTGCCAGCAGCCCCCGGGGGGCCTTTCAGCCCCAGCATTTT
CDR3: CASSPRGAFQPQHF

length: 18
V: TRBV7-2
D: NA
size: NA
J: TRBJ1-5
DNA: TGTGCCAGCAGCTTAGGTCTTAACGGAGGGTCCGGCAATCAGCCCCAGCATTTT
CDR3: CASSLGLNGGSGNQPQHF

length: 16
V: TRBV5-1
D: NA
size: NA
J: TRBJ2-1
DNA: TGCGCCAGCAGCCCTCTAGCAAATTACGGAAACAATGAGCAGTTCTTC
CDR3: CASSPLANYGNNEQFF

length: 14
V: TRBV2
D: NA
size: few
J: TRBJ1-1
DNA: TGTGCCAGCGGGGCGAGACAGGTTAACACTGAAGCTTTCTTT
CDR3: CASGARQVNTEAFF

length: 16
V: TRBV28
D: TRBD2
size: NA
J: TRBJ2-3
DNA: TGTGCCAGCAGTTCGCAACTAGCGGGATCTTCCGATACGCAGTATTTT
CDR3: CASSSQLAGSSDTQYF

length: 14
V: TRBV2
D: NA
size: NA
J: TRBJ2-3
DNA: TGTGCCAGCACAGGGGCAGGCGGAAGGGATACGCAGTATTTT
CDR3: CASTGAGGRDTQYF

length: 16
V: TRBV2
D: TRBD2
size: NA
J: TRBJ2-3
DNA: TGTGCCAGCAGTCGACTAGCGGGAGCTGGAATAGATACGCAGTATTTT
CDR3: CASSRLAGAGIDTQYF

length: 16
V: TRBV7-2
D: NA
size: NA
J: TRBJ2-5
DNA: TGTGCCAGCAGCCAAGGCGCTGTCAGCGACCAAGAGACCCAGTACTTC
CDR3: CASSQGAVSDQETQYF

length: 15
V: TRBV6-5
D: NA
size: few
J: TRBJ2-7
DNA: TGTGCCAGCAGTTACAGCTCAGGAAGCTCCTACGAGCAGTACTTC
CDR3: CASSYSSGSSYEQYF

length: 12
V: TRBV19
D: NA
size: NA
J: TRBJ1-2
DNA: TGTGCCAGCGATACAGGGTACGCCGGCTACACCTTC
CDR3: CASDTGYAGYTF

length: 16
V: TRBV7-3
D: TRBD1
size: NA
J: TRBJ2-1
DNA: TGTGCCAGCAGCCCAAACAGGGGGGTTGCCTACAATGAGCAGTTCTTC
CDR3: CASSPNRGVAYNEQFF

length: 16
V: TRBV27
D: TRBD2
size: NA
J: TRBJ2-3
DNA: TGTGCCAGCAGCACGACTAGCGGGGGCTTCACAGATACGCAGTATTTT
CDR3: CASSTTSGGFTDTQYF

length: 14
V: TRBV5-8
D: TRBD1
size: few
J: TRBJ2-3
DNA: TGTGCCAGCAGCTCGACAGGGGTTGGGTGGGCGCAGTATTTT
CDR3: CASSSTGVGWAQYF

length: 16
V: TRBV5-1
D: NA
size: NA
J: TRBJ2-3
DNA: TGCGCCAGCAGCTTCTCGTTAGCGGAACGCACAGATACGCAGTATTTT
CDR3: CASSFSLAERTDTQYF

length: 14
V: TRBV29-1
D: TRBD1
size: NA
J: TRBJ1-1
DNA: TGCAGCGTTGAAGATCTGGGACAGGGCACTGAAGCTTTCTTT
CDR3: CSVEDLGQGTEAFF

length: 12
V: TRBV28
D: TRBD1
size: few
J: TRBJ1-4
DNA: TGTGCCAGCTCAGGGGGGAATGAAAAACTGTTTTTT
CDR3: CASSGGNEKLFF

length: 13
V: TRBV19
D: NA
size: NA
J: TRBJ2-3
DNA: TGTGCCAGTAGTATCTCGACAACAGGTACGCAGTATTTT
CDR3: CASSISTTGTQYF

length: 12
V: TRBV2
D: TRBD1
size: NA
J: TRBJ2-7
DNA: TGTGCCAGCATGGACAGGGGCTACGAGCAGTACTTC
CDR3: CASMDRGYEQYF

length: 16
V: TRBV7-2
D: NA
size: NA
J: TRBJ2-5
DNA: TGTGCCAGCAGCTTGGGACTGGGCGGGGGCGGGGAGACCCAGTACTTC
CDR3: CASSLGLGGGGETQYF

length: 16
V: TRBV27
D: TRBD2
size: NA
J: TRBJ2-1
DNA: TGTGCCAGCAGTCCCTCTGGCGGGAGCTCCTACAATGAGCAGTTCTTC
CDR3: CASSPSGGSSYNEQFF

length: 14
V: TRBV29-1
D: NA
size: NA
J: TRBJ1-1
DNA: TGCAGCGTTGTTTCTGGACAAATAAACACTGAAGCTTTCTTT
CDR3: CSVVSGQINTEAFF

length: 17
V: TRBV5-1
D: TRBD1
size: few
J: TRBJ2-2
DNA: TGCGCCAGCAGCTTGGATGGGACAGGGGGCTTAACCGGGGAGCTGTTTTTT
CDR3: CASSLDGTGGLTGELFF

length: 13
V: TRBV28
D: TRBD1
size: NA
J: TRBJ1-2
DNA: TGTGCCAGCAGTTTAGGGACAGGCTATGGCTACACCTTC
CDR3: CASSLGTGYGYTF

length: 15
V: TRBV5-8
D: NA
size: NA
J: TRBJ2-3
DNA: TGTGCCAGCAGCTATTCCGGGACTGGATCAGATACGCAGTATTTT
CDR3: CASSYSGTGSDTQYF

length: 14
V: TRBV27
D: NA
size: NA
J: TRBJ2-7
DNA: TGTGCCAGCAGTTTATCAGCGGGTCCCTACGAGCAGTACTTC
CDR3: CASSLSAGPYEQYF

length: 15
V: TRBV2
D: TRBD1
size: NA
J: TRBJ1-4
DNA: TGTGCCAGCAGCCAGGGACAGGCAGCTAATGAAAAACTGTTTTTT
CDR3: CASSQGQAANEKLFF

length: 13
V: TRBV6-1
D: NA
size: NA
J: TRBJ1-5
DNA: TGTGCCAGCAGTGGCGGTAGCAATCAGCCCCAGCATTTT
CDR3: CASSGGSNQPQHF

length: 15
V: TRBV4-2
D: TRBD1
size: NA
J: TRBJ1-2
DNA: TGTGCCAGCAGCCCGAGACAGGACAGGGGGATAGGCTACACCTTC
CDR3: CASSPRQDRGIGYTF

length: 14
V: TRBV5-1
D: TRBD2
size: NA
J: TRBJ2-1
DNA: TGCGCCAGCAGTCCGACTAGCGCCCACAATGAGCAGTTCTTC
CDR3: CASSPTSAHNEQFF

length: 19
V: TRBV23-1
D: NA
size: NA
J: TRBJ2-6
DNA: TGCGCCAGCAGTCAATCTTTCCGGGGTTTCAGCTCTGGGGCCAACGTCCTGACTTTC
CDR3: CASSQSFRGFSSGANVLTF

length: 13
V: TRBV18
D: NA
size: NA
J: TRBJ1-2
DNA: TGTGCCAGCTCACCAGGGGAGAGCTATGGCTACACCTTC
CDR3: CASSPGESYGYTF

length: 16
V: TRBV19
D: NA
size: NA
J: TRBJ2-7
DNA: TGTGCCAGTAGTATAGGACTACCACTCGGGGCCTACGAGCAGTACTTC
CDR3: CASSIGLPLGAYEQYF

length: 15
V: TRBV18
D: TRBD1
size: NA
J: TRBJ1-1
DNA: TGTGCCAGCTCACCCTTCCGGGACAGAGCCACTGAAGCTTTCTTT
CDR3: CASSPFRDRATEAFF

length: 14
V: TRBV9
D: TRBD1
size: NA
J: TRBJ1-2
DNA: TGTGCCAGCAGCCCTCCCTCAGGGGGCTATGGCTACACCTTC
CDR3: CASSPPSGGYGYTF

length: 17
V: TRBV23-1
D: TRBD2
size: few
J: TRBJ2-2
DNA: TGCGCCAGCAGGATACTAGCGGGAGGGCTTGACACCGGGGAGCTGTTTTTT
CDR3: CASRILAGGLDTGELFF

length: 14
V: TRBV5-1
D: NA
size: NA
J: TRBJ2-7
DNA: TGCGCCAGCAGCTTGAGCCAGGGCTCCTACGAGCAGTACTTC
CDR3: CASSLSQGSYEQYF

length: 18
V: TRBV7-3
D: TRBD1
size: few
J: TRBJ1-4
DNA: TGTGCCAGCAGCTTAACTCTTCTACAGGGGACAACTAATGAAAAACTGTTTTTT
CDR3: CASSLTLLQGTTNEKLFF

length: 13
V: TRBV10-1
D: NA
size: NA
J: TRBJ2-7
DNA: TGCGCCAGCAGAGGGACTCCCTCCTACGAGCAGTACTTC
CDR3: CASRGTPSYEQYF

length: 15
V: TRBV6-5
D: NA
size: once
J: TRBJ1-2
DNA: TGTGCCAGCAGTACACCGGACGGCGGGGTCGGAGGCTACACCTTC
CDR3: CASSTPDGGVGGYTF

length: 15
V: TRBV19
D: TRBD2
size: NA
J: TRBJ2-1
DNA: TGTGCCAGTAACCCCGGGACTAGCGGTTACAATGAGCAGTTCTTC
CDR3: CASNPGTSGYNEQFF

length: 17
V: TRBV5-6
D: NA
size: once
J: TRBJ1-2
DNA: TGTGCCAGCAGCTTGGCCCGACTTCAGGGGTCCAACTATGGCTACACCTTC
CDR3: CASSLARLQGSNYGYTF